This T cell receptor beta chain was observed in a study of cytomegalovirus exposure and HLA in healthy donors. The study, taken as a whole, reports: An observed cluster of highly shared sequence variants was recorded as a likely sequencing artifact. Overall, under 200 TCR beta chains were annotated as cytomegalovirus-associated. Later analysis showed TCR association rates varying by HLA locus, highest for DRB1 and lowest for HLA-C.

About this clone: Antigen: not known.

The CDR3 covers 18 residues. The V gene lost 2 bases and the J gene lost 0 bases, with 17 bases spanning the gap. 13 Jbeta primers and 60 Vbeta primers were used for the PCR. TCRdb's table, derived via immunoSEQ multiplex PCR, lists solely in-frame clones and lacks some. This sample has 150,000 to 200,000 clones, with 77% found just once. The chain has TRBV23-1 and TRBJ2-1, with a weak D call TRBD1 (6 bases). TRBV23-1 is sorted into the ORF group, with uncertain function. Sequenced: PBMCs. The clonotype originates from a woman in her thirties or forties in good health and CMV-seropositive. Written as DNA, the CDR3 is TGCGCCAGCAGTCAACCACAGGGTCGACAGAGCTCCTACAATGAGCAGTTCTTC. Amino acid sequence: CASSQPQGRQSSYNEQFF.